Listed below are T cell receptor beta chains from one sample, sequenced in a study of CD4 T cells in relation to SARS-CoV-2 and coronaviruses. TCRdb's copy holds only in-frame clones and misses some; the assay was immunoSEQ multiplex PCR. This table holds about 43,000 clones, approximately 80% found once. Antigens for these TCRs are unknown. Material: naive CD4+ T cells from PBMCs, cultured in vitro. These receptors were taken from an adult with COVID-19. CDR3s include the opening cysteine and the closing phenylalanine or tryptophan. Each record gives: clone size, J gene, V gene, D gene, CDR3 DNA, CDR3 protein. D genes are given only for firm matches. The size entry is marked missing in some rows and otherwise reads once, few, many or a size class.

size: few; J: TRBJ2-6; V: TRBV5-6; D: .; DNA: TGTGCCAGCAGCTTGGGGGGTTCTGGGGCCAACGTCCTGACTTTC; CDR3: CASSLGGSGANVLTF
size: few; J: TRBJ1-3; V: TRBV27; D: .; DNA: TGTGCCAGCAGTTTAGAAGAGGATCAATACTCTGGAAACACCATATATTTT; CDR3: CASSLEEDQYSGNTIYF
size: .; J: TRBJ1-5; V: TRBV24-1; D: .; DNA: TGTGCCACCAGTTCCGGGACGTCGGAAATTCAGCCCCAGCATTTT; CDR3: CATSSGTSEIQPQHF
size: .; J: TRBJ1-6; V: TRBV27; D: TRBD1; DNA: TGTGCCAGCAGTCCTAGGACAGGGAATTCACCCCTCCACTTT; CDR3: CASSPRTGNSPLHF
size: .; J: TRBJ2-2; V: TRBV5-5; D: .; DNA: TGTGCCAGCAGCTTGTCTGGACAGAACACCGGGGAGCTGTTTTTT; CDR3: CASSLSGQNTGELFF
size: .; J: TRBJ1-3; V: TRBV18; D: .; DNA: TGTGCCAGCTCACCTTCGAGAAGCTCTGGAAACACCATATATTTT; CDR3: CASSPSRSSGNTIYF
size: .; J: TRBJ2-3; V: TRBV5-6; D: .; DNA: TGTGCCAGCAGCTCTCGGACAGTTCTGGATACGCAGTATTTT; CDR3: CASSSRTVLDTQYF
size: .; J: TRBJ2-5; V: TRBV9; D: TRBD2; DNA: TGTGCCAGCAGCGTAGAGGTGACTAGCGGTCGGGAATGGCAAGAGACCCAGTACTTC; CDR3: CASSVEVTSGREWQETQYF
size: .; J: TRBJ1-2; V: TRBV9; D: TRBD1; DNA: TGTGCCAGCAGCGGGGGACAGCGCTATGGCTACACCTTC; CDR3: CASSGGQRYGYTF
size: .; J: TRBJ2-2; V: TRBV5-1; D: TRBD2; DNA: TGCGCCAGCAGCTTACCGGGACTAGCTTCAGCCGGGGAGCTGTTTTTT; CDR3: CASSLPGLASAGELFF
size: .; J: TRBJ2-2; V: TRBV5-1; D: .; DNA: TGCGCCAGCAGCTTTCAGGGGTACACCGGGGAGCTGTTTTTT; CDR3: CASSFQGYTGELFF
size: .; J: TRBJ2-1; V: TRBV7-9; D: TRBD2; DNA: TGTGCCAGCAGCTCACTAGCGACCTCCTACAATGAGCAGTTCTTC; CDR3: CASSSLATSYNEQFF
size: .; J: TRBJ2-7; V: TRBV6-5; D: TRBD1; DNA: TGTGCCAGCAAATGGGACAGATTCACCTACGAGCAGTACTTC; CDR3: CASKWDRFTYEQYF
size: .; J: TRBJ1-6; V: TRBV7-9; D: TRBD1; DNA: TGTGCCAGCAGCTTGGAGACAGGGCTTTCACCCCTCCACTTT; CDR3: CASSLETGLSPLHF
size: .; J: TRBJ1-5; V: TRBV6-2/TRBV6-3; D: .; DNA: TGTGCCAGCAGCTGGGACAATTATCAGCCCCAGCATTTT; CDR3: CASSWDNYQPQHF
size: .; J: TRBJ2-1; V: TRBV6-7; D: .; DNA: TGTGCCAGCTTAGAGGGAGCGGATTATGAGCAGTTCTTC; CDR3: CASLEGADYEQFF
size: .; J: TRBJ2-1; V: TRBV20-1; D: TRBD2; DNA: TGCAGTGCTAGTGCACTAGCGGGAGAGGATGAGCAGTTCTTC; CDR3: CSASALAGEDEQFF
size: .; J: TRBJ2-3; V: TRBV19; D: .; DNA: TGTGCCAGTAGGGACGGGGGTAGCACAGATACGCAGTATTTT; CDR3: CASRDGGSTDTQYF
size: .; J: TRBJ2-6; V: TRBV3-1/TRBV3-2; D: .; DNA: TGTGCCAGCAGCCAAGATGGAGTAGCTACTGGGGCCAACGTCCTGACTTTC; CDR3: CASSQDGVATGANVLTF
size: .; J: TRBJ2-7; V: TRBV11-2; D: .; DNA: TGTGCCAGCAGCCCAGGGAGTTACTACGAGCAGTACTTC; CDR3: CASSPGSYYEQYF
size: .; J: TRBJ2-3; V: TRBV27; D: TRBD2; DNA: TGTGCCAGCAGTAAACTACTAGCGGGAGGGCCAGAGAGCACAGATACGCAGTATTTT; CDR3: CASSKLLAGGPESTDTQYF
size: .; J: TRBJ2-1; V: TRBV4-1; D: .; DNA: TGCGCCAGCAGCCAAGATCCAATCAGTTCCAACTTTCACAATGAGCAGTTCTTC; CDR3: CASSQDPISSNFHNEQFF
size: .; J: TRBJ2-1; V: TRBV27; D: .; DNA: TGTGCCAGCAGCTTCGTCGGCAATGAGCAGTTCTTC; CDR3: CASSFVGNEQFF
size: .; J: TRBJ2-2; V: TRBV4-2; D: .; DNA: TGTGCCAGCAGCCAGAACCTAGGGGCCGCGAACACCGGGGAGCTGTTTTTT; CDR3: CASSQNLGAANTGELFF
size: .; J: TRBJ2-1; V: TRBV2; D: .; DNA: TGTGCCCGCATCTCGGCGGGACGTCAGTTCTTC; CDR3: CARISAGRQFF
size: .; J: TRBJ2-7; V: TRBV6-5; D: TRBD2; DNA: TGTGCCAGCAGTTCTCTCCGTCATAGCGGGAGTGATGAGCAGTACTTC; CDR3: CASSSLRHSGSDEQYF